A selection of T cell receptor beta chains follows, all from one sample in a study of blood T cell repertoires in COVID-19. TCRdb keeps only in-frame clones here, not all; method: immunoSEQ multiplex PCR. The sample consists of approximately 99,000 clones, about 83% of them appearing once. Sample: peripheral blood. The receptor set was obtained from a woman in her sixties or seventies with acute or convalescent COVID-19. CDR3s include the opening cysteine and the closing phenylalanine or tryptophan. Fields, in order: clone size, J gene, V gene, D gene, CDR3 protein, CDR3 DNA. A D gene is named only where the DNA matches it firmly. The size of a clone is reported for some rows only, either as once, few or many, or as a class for expanded clones.

-,TRBJ1-1,TRBV4-2,-,CASSQPPGQGTEAFF,TGTGCCAGCAGCCAACCTCCGGGACAAGGAACTGAAGCTTTCTTT
-,TRBJ2-2,TRBV4-2,TRBD2,CASSQEGGSTGELFF,TGTGCCAGCAGCCAAGAAGGCGGGAGCACCGGGGAGCTGTTTTTT
-,TRBJ2-1,TRBV1,-,CTSRHSGLAGGNCSYNEQFF,TGCACCAGCAGACACTCAGGACTAGCGGGGGGTAACTGCTCCTACAATGAGCAGTTCTTC
once,TRBJ2-5,TRBV27,-,CASSLRDLEETQYF,TGTGCCAGCAGTTTAAGGGACTTAGAAGAGACCCAGTACTTC
-,TRBJ2-2,TRBV27,-,CASRAGFAANTGELFF,TGTGCCAGCCGCGCCGGGTTCGCCGCGAACACCGGGGAGCTGTTTTTT
once,TRBJ1-5,TRBV5-1,-,CASSVDWNQPQHF,TGCGCCAGCAGCGTTGACTGGAATCAGCCCCAGCATTTT
-,TRBJ1-4,TRBV5-1,-,CASSSRGGTNEKLFF,TGCGCCAGCAGCTCCCGGGGGGGGACTAATGAAAAACTGTTTTTT
-,TRBJ2-1,TRBV6-1,TRBD2,CASSDPSGRAYNEQFF,TGTGCCAGCAGTGACCCCAGCGGGAGGGCTTACAATGAGCAGTTCTTC
-,TRBJ1-1,TRBV7-9,-,CASSHQGLHTEAFF,TGTGCCAGCAGTCACCAGGGGCTGCACACTGAAGCTTTCTTT
-,TRBJ2-1,TRBV10-3,TRBD2,CAITSGGYNEQFF,TGTGCCATCACTAGCGGGGGTTACAATGAGCAGTTCTTC
few,TRBJ2-3,TRBV14,-,CASSQYTDTQYF,TGTGCCAGCAGCCAATACACAGATACGCAGTATTTT
-,TRBJ2-5,TRBV7-8,-,CASSENLGLRGETQYF,TGTGCCAGCAGCGAGAATCTGGGACTCCGAGGGGAGACCCAGTACTTC
-,TRBJ1-6,TRBV28,-,CASFRSQGSLWGISYSPLHF,TGTGCCAGCTTTCGCTCGCAGGGATCGCTATGGGGAATATCGTATTCACCCCTCCACTTT
-,TRBJ2-3,TRBV30,-,CAWRRGYGTDTQYF,TGTGCCTGGAGAAGAGGTTATGGCACAGATACGCAGTATTTT
-,TRBJ2-1,TRBV7-3,TRBD2,CASSLNGGRGYNEQFF,TGTGCCAGCAGCTTAAATGGCGGGAGGGGTTACAATGAGCAGTTCTTC
-,TRBJ1-4,TRBV13,-,CASSLGAHQGKLFF,TGTGCCAGCAGCTTAGGGGCTCATCAGGGGAAACTGTTTTTT
-,TRBJ1-2,TRBV21-1,-,CASSAVGGSLNYGYTF,TGTGCCAGCAGCGCAGTGGGGGGGTCCCTTAACTATGGCTACACCTTC
few,TRBJ1-5,TRBV19,TRBD1,CASKRQGGDQPQHF,TGTGCCAGTAAGAGACAGGGGGGGGATCAGCCCCAGCATTTT